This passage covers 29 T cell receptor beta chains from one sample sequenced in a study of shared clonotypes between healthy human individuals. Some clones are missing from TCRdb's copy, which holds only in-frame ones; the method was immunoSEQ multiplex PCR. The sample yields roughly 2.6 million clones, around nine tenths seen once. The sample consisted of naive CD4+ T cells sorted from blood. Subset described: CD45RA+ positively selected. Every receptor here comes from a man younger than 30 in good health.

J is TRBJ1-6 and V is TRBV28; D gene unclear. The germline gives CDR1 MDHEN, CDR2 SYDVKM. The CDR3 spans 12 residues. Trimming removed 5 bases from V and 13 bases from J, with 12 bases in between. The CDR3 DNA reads TGTGCCAGCAGTCTTACTGGGCCCCCCCTCCACTTT. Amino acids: CASSLTGPPLHF.

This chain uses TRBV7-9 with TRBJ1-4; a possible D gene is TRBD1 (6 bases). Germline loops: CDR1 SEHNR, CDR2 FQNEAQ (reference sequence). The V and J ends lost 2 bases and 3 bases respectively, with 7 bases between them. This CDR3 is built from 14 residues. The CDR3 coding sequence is TGTGCCAGCAGCTTACGGGGGCCTAATGAAAAACTGTTTTTT. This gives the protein CASSLRGPNEKLFF. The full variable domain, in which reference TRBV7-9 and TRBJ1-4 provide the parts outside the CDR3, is DTGVSQNPRHKITKRGQNVTFRCDPISEHNRLYWYRQTLGQGPEFLTYFQNEAQLEKSRLLSDRFSAERPKGSFSTLEIQRTEQGDSAMYLCASSLRGPNEKLFFGSGTQLSVL.

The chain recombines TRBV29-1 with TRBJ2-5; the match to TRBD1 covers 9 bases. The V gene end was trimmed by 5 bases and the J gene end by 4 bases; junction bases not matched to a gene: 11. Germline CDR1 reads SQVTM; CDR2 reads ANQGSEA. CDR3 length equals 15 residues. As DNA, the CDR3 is TGCAGCGTTAACACCGGGACAGGGTCCGGAGAGACCCAGTACTTC. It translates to CSVNTGTGSGETQYF.

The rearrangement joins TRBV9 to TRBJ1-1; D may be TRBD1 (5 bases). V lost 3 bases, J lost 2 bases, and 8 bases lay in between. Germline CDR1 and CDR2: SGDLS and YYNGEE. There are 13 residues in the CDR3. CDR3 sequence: CASSADSNTEAFF. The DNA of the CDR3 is TGTGCCAGCAGCGCTGACAGCAACACTGAAGCTTTCTTT.

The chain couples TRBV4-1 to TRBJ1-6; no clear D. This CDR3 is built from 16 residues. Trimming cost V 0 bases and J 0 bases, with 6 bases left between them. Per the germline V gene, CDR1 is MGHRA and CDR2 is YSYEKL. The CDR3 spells CASSQEPSSYNSPLHF. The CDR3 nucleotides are TGCGCCAGCAGCCAAGAACCTAGCTCCTATAATTCACCCCTCCACTTT.

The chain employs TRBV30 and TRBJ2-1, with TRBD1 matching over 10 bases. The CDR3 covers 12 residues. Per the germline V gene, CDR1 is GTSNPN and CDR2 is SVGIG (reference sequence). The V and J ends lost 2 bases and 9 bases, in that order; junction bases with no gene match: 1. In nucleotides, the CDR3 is TGTGCCTGGAGTAGGACAGGGGGTGAGCAGTTCTTC. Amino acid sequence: CAWSRTGGEQFF.

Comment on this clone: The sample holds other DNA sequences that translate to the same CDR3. The chain's CDR3 is CASSYGLAGTDTQYF. As DNA, the CDR3 is TGTGCCAGCAGTTACGGACTAGCGGGCACAGATACGCAGTATTTT. The V call is TRBV6-6, the J call TRBJ2-3; TRBD2 agrees at 10 bases. CDR3 size: 15 residues. V lost 2 bases to trimming and J lost 1 base; unmatched junction nucleotides: 0. CDR1 and CDR2 from the germline V gene are MNHNY and SVGAGI (reference sequence).

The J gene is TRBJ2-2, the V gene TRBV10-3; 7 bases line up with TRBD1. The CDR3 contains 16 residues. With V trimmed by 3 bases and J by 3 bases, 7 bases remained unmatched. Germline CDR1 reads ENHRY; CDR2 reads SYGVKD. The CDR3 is CAISDSAGGYTGELFF. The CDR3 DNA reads TGTGCCATCAGTGATTCGGCAGGGGGTTACACCGGGGAGCTGTTTTTT.

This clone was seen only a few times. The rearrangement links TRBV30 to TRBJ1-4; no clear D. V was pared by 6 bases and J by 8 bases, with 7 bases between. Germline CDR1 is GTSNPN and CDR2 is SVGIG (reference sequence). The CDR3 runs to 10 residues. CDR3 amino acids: CACNSEKLFF. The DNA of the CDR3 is TGTGCCTGCAACAGCGAAAAACTGTTTTTT.

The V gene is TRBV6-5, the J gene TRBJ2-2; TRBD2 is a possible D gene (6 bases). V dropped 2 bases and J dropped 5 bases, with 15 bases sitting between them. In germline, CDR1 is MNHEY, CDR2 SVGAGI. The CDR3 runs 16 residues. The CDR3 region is CASSYRADGGTGELFF. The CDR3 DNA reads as TGTGCCAGCAGTTACCGGGCGGACGGGGGAACCGGGGAGCTGTTTTTT.

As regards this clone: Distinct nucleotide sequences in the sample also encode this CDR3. The CDR3 bases are TGTGCCTGGAGTGATCTGGGATTGCGGCCCTACGAGCAGTACTTC. It encodes CAWSDLGLRPYEQYF. This chain uses TRBV30 with TRBJ2-7; D not resolved. The CDR3 loop spans 15 amino acids. CDR1 and CDR2 from the germline V gene are GTSNPN and SVGIG (reference sequence). The V and J ends lost 1 base and 2 bases respectively, with 15 bases between them.

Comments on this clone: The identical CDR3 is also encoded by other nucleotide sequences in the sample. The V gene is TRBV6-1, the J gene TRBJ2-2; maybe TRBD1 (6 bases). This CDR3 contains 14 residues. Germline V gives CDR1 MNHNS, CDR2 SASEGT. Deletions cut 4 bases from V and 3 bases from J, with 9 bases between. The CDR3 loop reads CASSAGQYTGELFF. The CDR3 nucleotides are TGTGCCAGCAGTGCCGGACAGTACACCGGGGAGCTGTTTTTT.

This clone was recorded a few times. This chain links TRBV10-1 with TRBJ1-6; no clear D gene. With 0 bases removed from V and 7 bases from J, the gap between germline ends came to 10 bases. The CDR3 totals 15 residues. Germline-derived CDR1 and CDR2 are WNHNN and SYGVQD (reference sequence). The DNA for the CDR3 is TGCGCCAGCAGTGAGTCGAGAAGCGTGAATTCACCCCTCCACTTT. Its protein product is CASSESRSVNSPLHF.

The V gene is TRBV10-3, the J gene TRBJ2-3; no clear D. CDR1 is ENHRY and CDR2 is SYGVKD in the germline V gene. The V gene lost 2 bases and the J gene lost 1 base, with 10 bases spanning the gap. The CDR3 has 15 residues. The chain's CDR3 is CAISETSAGTDTQYF. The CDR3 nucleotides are TGTGCCATCAGTGAGACGAGCGCGGGCACAGATACGCAGTATTTT.

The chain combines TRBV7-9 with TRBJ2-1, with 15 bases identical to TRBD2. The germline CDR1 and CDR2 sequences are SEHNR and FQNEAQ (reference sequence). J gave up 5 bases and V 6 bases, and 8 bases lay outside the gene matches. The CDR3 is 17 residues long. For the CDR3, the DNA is TGTGCCAGCAGGGGGACTAGCGGGAGGTTGGGGCACAATGAGCAGTTCTTC. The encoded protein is CASRGTSGRLGHNEQFF.

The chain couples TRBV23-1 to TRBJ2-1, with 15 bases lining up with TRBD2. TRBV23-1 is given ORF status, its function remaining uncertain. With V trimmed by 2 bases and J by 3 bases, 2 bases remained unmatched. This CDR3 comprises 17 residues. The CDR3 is CASSQGTSGRYYNEQFF. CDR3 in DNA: TGCGCCAGCAGTCAAGGGACTAGCGGGAGGTACTACAATGAGCAGTTCTTC.

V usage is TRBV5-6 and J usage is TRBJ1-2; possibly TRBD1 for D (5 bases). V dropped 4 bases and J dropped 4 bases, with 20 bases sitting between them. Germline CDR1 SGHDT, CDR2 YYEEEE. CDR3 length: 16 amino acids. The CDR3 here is CASSRPATQGAYGYTF. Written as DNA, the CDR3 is TGTGCCAGCAGCCGGCCGGCCACGCAGGGAGCCTATGGCTACACCTTC.

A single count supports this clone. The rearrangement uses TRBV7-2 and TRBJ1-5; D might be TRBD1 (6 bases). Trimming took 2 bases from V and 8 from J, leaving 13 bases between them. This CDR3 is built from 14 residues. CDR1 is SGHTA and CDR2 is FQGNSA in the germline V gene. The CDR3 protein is CASSLNRGDKPQHF. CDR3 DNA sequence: TGTGCCAGCAGCTTAAATAGGGGGGACAAGCCCCAGCATTTT.

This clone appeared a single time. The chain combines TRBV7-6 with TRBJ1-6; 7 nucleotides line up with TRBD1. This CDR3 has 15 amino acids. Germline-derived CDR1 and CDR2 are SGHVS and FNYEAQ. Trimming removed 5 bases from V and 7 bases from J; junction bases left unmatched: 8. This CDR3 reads CASSLGTEANSPLHF. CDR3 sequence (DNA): TGTGCCAGCAGCCTGGGGACAGAAGCAAATTCACCCCTCCACTTT.

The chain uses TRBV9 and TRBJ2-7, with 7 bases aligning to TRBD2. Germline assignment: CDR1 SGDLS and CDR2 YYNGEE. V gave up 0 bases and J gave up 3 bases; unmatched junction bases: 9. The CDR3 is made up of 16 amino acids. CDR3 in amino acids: CASSVGGSGGGYEQYF. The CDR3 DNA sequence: TGTGCCAGCAGCGTAGGAGGGTCGGGAGGCGGCTACGAGCAGTACTTC. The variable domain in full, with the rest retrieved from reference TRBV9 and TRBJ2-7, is DSGVTQTPKHLITATGQRVTLRCSPRSGDLSVYWYQQSLDQGLQFLIQYYNGEERAKGNILERFSAQQFPDLHSELNLSSLELGDSALYFCASSVGGSGGGYEQYFGPGTRLTVT.

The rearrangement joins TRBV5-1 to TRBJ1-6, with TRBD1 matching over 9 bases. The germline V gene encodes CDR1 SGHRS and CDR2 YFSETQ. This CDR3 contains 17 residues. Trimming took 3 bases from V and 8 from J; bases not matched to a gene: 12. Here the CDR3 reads CASSWRTGELGDSPLHF. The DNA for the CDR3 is TGCGCCAGCAGCTGGAGGACAGGGGAATTAGGCGATTCACCCCTCCACTTT.

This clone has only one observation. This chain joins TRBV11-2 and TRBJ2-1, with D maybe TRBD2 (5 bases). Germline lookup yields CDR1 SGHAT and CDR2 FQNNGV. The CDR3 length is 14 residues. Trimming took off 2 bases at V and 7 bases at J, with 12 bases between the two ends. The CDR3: CASSLRDIGNEQFF. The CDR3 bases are TGTGCCAGCAGCTTACGGGATATAGGTAATGAGCAGTTCTTC.

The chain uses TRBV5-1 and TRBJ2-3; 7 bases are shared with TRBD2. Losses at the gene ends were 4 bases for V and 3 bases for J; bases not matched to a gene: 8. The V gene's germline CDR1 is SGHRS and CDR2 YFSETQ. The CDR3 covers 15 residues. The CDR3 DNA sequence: TGCGCCAGCAGCCCAAGCGGGAAACGAACAGATACGCAGTATTTT. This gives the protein CASSPSGKRTDTQYF.

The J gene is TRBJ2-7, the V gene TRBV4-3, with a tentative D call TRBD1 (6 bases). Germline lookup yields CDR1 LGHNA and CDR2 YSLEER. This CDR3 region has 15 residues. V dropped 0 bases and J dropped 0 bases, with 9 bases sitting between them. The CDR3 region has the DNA TGCGCCAGCAGCCAAGAAATGGGGGCCTCCTACGAGCAGTACTTC. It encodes CASSQEMGASYEQYF.

CDR3 sequence (DNA): TGCGCCAGCAGCCAAGTCTTCGGGCTAGCGGGAGTGAATGAGCAGTTCTTC. The encoded protein is CASSQVFGLAGVNEQFF. The chain links TRBV4-3 to TRBJ2-1; 10 positions match TRBD2. J was trimmed by 7 bases and V by 1 base; bases with no gene match: 10. There are 17 residues in the CDR3. Germline lookup yields CDR1 LGHNA and CDR2 YSLEER.

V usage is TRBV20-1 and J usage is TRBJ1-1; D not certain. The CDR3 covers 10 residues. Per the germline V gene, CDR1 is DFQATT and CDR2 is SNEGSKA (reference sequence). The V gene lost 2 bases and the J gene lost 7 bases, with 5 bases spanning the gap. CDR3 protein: CSARNDEAFF. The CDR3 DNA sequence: TGCAGTGCTAGAAATGATGAAGCTTTCTTT.

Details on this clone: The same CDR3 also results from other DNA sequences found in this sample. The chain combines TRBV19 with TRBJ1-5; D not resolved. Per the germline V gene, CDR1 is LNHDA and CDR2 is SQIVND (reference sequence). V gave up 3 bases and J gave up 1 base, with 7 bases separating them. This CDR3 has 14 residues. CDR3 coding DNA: TGTGCCAGTAGTATGCGGGAGAGCAATCAGCCCCAGCATTTT. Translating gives CASSMRESNQPQHF.

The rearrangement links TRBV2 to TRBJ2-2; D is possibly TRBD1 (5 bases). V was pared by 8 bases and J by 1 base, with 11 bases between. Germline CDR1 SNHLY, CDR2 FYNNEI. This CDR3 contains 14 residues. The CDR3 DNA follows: TGTGCCAGCGGGTCTACAGGGAACACCGGGGAGCTGTTTTTT. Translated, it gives CASGSTGNTGELFF. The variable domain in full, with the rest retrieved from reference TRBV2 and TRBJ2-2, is EPEVTQTPSHQVTQMGQEVILRCVPISNHLYFYWYRQILGQKVEFLVSFYNNEISEKSEIFDDQFSVERPDGSNFTLKIRSTKLEDSAMYFCASGSTGNTGELFFGEGSRLTVL.

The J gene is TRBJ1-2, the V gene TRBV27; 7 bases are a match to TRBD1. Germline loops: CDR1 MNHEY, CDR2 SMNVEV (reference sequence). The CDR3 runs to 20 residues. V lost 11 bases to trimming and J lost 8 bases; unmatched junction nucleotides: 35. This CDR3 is CAGYSLGTEIPEWRVEGYTF. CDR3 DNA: TGTGCCGGATACTCTCTCGGGACAGAAATTCCCGAGTGGAGAGTGGAGGGCTACACCTTC.